Following are 31 T cell receptor beta chains from one sample sequenced in a study of blood T cell repertoires in COVID-19. Generated by immunoSEQ multiplex PCR, the TCRdb table keeps only in-frame clones and is missing some. The sample includes about 480,000 clones, 80% to 90% of them seen just once. The sequencing input was PBMCs or T cells enriched from blood (not recorded which). The receptor source for this set is a woman aged 55-70 years who had recovered from COVID-19.

The chain couples TRBV27 to TRBJ1-4, with D possibly matching TRBD1 (5 bases). The germline V and J ends were trimmed by 6 bases and 8 bases, with 19 bases remaining between them. The germline gives CDR1 MNHEY, CDR2 SMNVEV (reference sequence). CDR3 length: 15 residues. CDR3 residues: CASRGGGGLAEKLFF. For the CDR3, the DNA is TGTGCCAGCAGGGGGGGAGGTGGGTTAGCCGAAAAACTGTTTTTT.

With regard to this clone: The sample holds other DNA sequences that translate to the same CDR3. The V call is TRBV24-1, the J call TRBJ1-3; 7 nucleotides line up with TRBD1. With 3 bases clipped from V and 4 bases from J, the junction kept 2 bases outside the gene matches. In germline, CDR1 is KGHDR, CDR2 SFDVKD. CDR3 length: 14 residues. The CDR3 loop reads CATSDPGQGNTIYF. The CDR3 DNA is TGTGCCACCAGTGATCCGGGACAGGGAAACACCATATATTTT.

This rearrangement joins TRBV7-9 to TRBJ2-7; D perhaps matches TRBD1 (6 bases). V was shortened by 5 bases and J by 1 base, with 12 bases between the two germline ends. Germline V lookup: CDR1 SEHNR, CDR2 FQNEAQ (reference sequence). The CDR3 loop spans 14 amino acids. CDR3 in DNA: TGTGCCAGCAGCCCTCCACAGGGTTCCTACGAGCAGTACTTC. This translates into CASSPPQGSYEQYF. Using reference TRBV7-9 and TRBJ2-7 for the parts outside the CDR3, the full variable domain is DTGVSQNPRHKITKRGQNVTFRCDPISEHNRLYWYRQTLGQGPEFLTYFQNEAQLEKSRLLSDRFSAERPKGSFSTLEIQRTEQGDSAMYLCASSPPQGSYEQYFGPGTRLTVT.

Here the CDR3 reads CAIAGLAGGSQYF. The CDR3 DNA reads TGCGCCATCGCGGGGCTAGCGGGGGGGTCGCAGTATTTT. This sequence joins TRBV10-2 and TRBJ2-3; 12 bases match TRBD2. Trimming cost V 10 bases and J 10 bases; bases outside gene matches: 9. The germline V gene encodes CDR1 WSHSY and CDR2 SAAADI. The CDR3 loop spans 13 amino acids.

This clone was observed once. The chain has TRBV6-2 or TRBV6-3 and TRBJ2-1; 10 bases agree with TRBD1. This CDR3 spans 15 amino acids. J gave up 6 bases and V 2 bases, and 4 bases lay outside the gene matches. Germline V gene data show CDR1 as MNHEY and CDR2 as SVGEGT. This CDR3 is CASSYGTGVGNEQFF. CDR3 sequence (DNA): TGTGCCAGCAGTTACGGGACAGGGGTGGGCAATGAGCAGTTCTTC.

The chain carries TRBV11-2 and TRBJ2-3; 9 positions agree with TRBD1. CDR1 and CDR2 from the germline V gene are SGHAT and FQNNGV. The CDR3 length is 17 residues. Germline trimming cut 4 bases from V and 1 base from J; bases unmatched to any gene: 9. For the CDR3, the DNA is TGTGCCAGCAGCTACCAGGGACAGGGAATCGGCACAGATACGCAGTATTTT. Its protein is CASSYQGQGIGTDTQYF.

This clone was detected only a few times. The rearrangement uses TRBV18 and TRBJ1-1; D not resolved. Trimming took off 6 bases at V and 5 bases at J, with 16 bases between the two ends. CDR1 is KGHSH and CDR2 is LQKENI in the germline V gene. The CDR3 contains 14 residues. The CDR3 region is CASSPRSGITEAFF. The CDR3 DNA is TGTGCCAGCTCCCCTCGTTCGGGGATAACTGAAGCTTTCTTT.

This chain connects TRBV5-4 to TRBJ1-4; 7 bases align to TRBD1. The CDR3 has 17 amino acids. Germline lookup yields CDR1 SGHNT and CDR2 YYREEE (reference sequence). V lost 3 bases to trimming and J lost 2 bases; unmatched junction nucleotides: 10. For the CDR3, the DNA is TGTGCCAGCAGCTCAAGGGCCAGGGGGTCTACTAATGAAAAACTGTTTTTT. Its protein is CASSSRARGSTNEKLFF.

The V and J genes are TRBV6-5 and TRBJ1-2, with a possible D match to TRBD1 (5 bases). The CDR3 loop spans 15 amino acids. Germline CDR1 is MNHEY and CDR2 is SVGAGI. Deletions cut 0 bases from V and 4 bases from J, with 12 bases between. CDR3 nucleotides: TGTGCCAGCAGTTACTCAGGGGCCTCCAGCTATGGCTACACCTTC. Its translation: CASSYSGASSYGYTF.

The chain uses TRBV7-9 and TRBJ1-4; tentatively, D is TRBD1 (6 bases). The CDR3 is 15 residues long. In germline, CDR1 is SEHNR, CDR2 FQNEAQ (reference sequence). The ends were cut back, 1 base at V and 7 bases at J, with 13 bases in the middle. CDR3 in DNA: TGTGCCAGCAGCTTAGTCCAGGGGCGAAGTGAAAAACTGTTTTTT. It translates to CASSLVQGRSEKLFF.

The rearrangement uses TRBV12-3 or TRBV12-4 and TRBJ2-2; no reliable D call. V shed 4 bases and J shed 7 bases, with 4 bases lying between them. CDR3 length: 11 amino acids. CDR3 in DNA: TGTGCCAGCAGTTCCATCGGGGAGCTGTTTTTT. It specifies CASSSIGELFF.

The chain combines TRBV2 with TRBJ1-2; unclear D gene. Germline V lookup: CDR1 SNHLY, CDR2 FYNNEI. V lost 5 bases and J 8 bases, leaving 9 bases between the germline ends. The CDR3 consists of 11 residues. The CDR3 loop reads CASSSWRGYTF. Written as DNA, the CDR3 is TGTGCCAGCAGTTCGTGGAGGGGCTACACCTTC.

In regard to this clone: At the DNA level, this CDR3 is encoded by other sequences in the same sample as well. The genes are TRBV5-1 and TRBJ1-4; TRBD1 aligns across 9 bases. This CDR3 is 14 amino acids long. The germline V gene encodes CDR1 SGHRS and CDR2 YFSETQ. Trimming removed 4 bases from V and 7 bases from J; junction bases left unmatched: 5. CDR3 residues: CASSLGQGGEKLFF. The DNA of the CDR3 is TGCGCCAGCAGCCTGGGACAGGGTGGTGAAAAACTGTTTTTT.

The chain links TRBV7-9 to TRBJ1-4; no clear D. The germline CDR1 and CDR2 sequences are SEHNR and FQNEAQ (reference sequence). The CDR3 runs to 15 residues. The V gene lost 3 bases and the J gene lost 8 bases, with 16 bases spanning the gap. The CDR3 nucleotides read TGTGCCAGCAGCTTCGCGGGCACACTGGGGGAAAAACTGTTTTTT. Its protein is CASSFAGTLGEKLFF. The whole variable domain, remainder taken from reference TRBV7-9 and TRBJ1-4, is DTGVSQNPRHKITKRGQNVTFRCDPISEHNRLYWYRQTLGQGPEFLTYFQNEAQLEKSRLLSDRFSAERPKGSFSTLEIQRTEQGDSAMYLCASSFAGTLGEKLFFGSGTQLSVL.

V and J are TRBV7-2 and TRBJ1-2; 8 bases map to TRBD1. The CDR3 totals 15 residues. Per the germline V gene, CDR1 is SGHTA and CDR2 is FQGNSA. Trimming cost V 5 bases and J 2 bases; bases outside gene matches: 7. The DNA of the CDR3 is TGTGCCAGCAGCATTAACAGGGGGGTGAACTATGGCTACACCTTC. This encodes CASSINRGVNYGYTF.

The rearrangement joins TRBV30 to TRBJ2-2, with D perhaps TRBD1 (5 bases). This CDR3 has 15 amino acids. Germline V lookup: CDR1 GTSNPN, CDR2 SVGIG (reference sequence). V shed 0 bases and J shed 1 base, with 9 bases lying between them. For the CDR3, the DNA is TGTGCCTGGAGTGTACGACAGATGAACACCGGGGAGCTGTTTTTT. Encoded protein: CAWSVRQMNTGELFF. The whole variable domain, remainder taken from reference TRBV30 and TRBJ2-2, is SQTIHQWPATLVQPVGSPLSLECTVEGTSNPNLYWYRQAAGRGLQLLFYSVGIGQISSEVPQNLSASRPQDRQFILSSKKLLLSDSGFYLCAWSVRQMNTGELFFGEGSRLTVL.

The chain links TRBV7-2 to TRBJ2-7; possibly TRBD2 for D (5 bases). This CDR3 region has 15 residues. The germline V and J ends were trimmed by 5 bases and 4 bases, with 18 bases remaining between them. Germline V gives CDR1 SGHTA, CDR2 FQGNSA. DNA of the CDR3: TGTGCCAGCAGCGTCCGGGCTAGCCTTACTTACGAGCAGTACTTC. It specifies CASSVRASLTYEQYF. Drawing the rest from reference TRBV7-2 and TRBJ2-7, the complete variable domain is GAGVSQSPSNKVTEKGKDVELRCDPISGHTALYWYRQSLGQGLEFLIYFQGNSAPDKSGLPSDRFSAERTGGSVSTLTIQRTQQEDSAVYLCASSVRASLTYEQYFGPGTRLTVT.

The chain joins TRBV10-1 to TRBJ2-3; D is unclear. Germline loops: CDR1 WNHNN, CDR2 SYGVQD (reference sequence). The CDR3 extends over 14 amino acids. V was shortened by 8 bases and J by 5 bases, with 17 bases between the two germline ends. The CDR3 loop reads CASSQATRLDTQYF. The CDR3 DNA reads TGCGCCAGCTCCCAAGCTACTCGATTAGATACGCAGTATTTT.

V usage is TRBV5-1 and J usage is TRBJ2-1; 8 positions match TRBD1. This CDR3 has 14 amino acids. Trimming at V came to 4 bases and at J to 8 bases, leaving 8 bases not matched to a gene. Germline CDR1 SGHRS, CDR2 YFSETQ. The CDR3 nucleotides read TGCGCCAGCAGCCCAATCCAGGGGGCCTATGAGCAGTTCTTC. The encoded protein is CASSPIQGAYEQFF.

This sequence joins TRBV11-2 and TRBJ1-6; TRBD1 matches 8 bases. The V and J ends lost 5 bases and 10 bases, in that order; junction bases with no gene match: 7. The CDR3 runs to 14 residues. From germline, CDR1 is SGHAT and CDR2 FQNNGV. This chain's CDR3 is CASSPTGEESPLHF. The CDR3 DNA sequence: TGTGCCAGCAGCCCGACAGGGGAGGAATCACCCCTCCACTTT.

This chain connects TRBV6-5 to TRBJ1-5; the match to TRBD1 covers 11 bases. After removal of 4 bases from V and 4 bases from J, the junction contained 6 bases not matched to a gene. Per germline, CDR1 MNHEY and CDR2 SVGAGI. This CDR3 region has 16 residues. This CDR3 is CASSFLGTGGNQPQHF. In DNA, the CDR3 is TGTGCCAGCAGTTTCCTCGGGACAGGGGGGAATCAGCCCCAGCATTTT.

This rearrangement joins TRBV4-1 to TRBJ2-1; 7 nucleotides match TRBD2. The CDR3 runs 17 residues. V shed 4 bases, J shed 6 bases, and the junction held 15 bases outside the gene matches. Germline V gene lookup returns CDR1 MGHRA and CDR2 YSYEKL. The CDR3 reads CASSLGGFVGVSNEQFF. CDR3 DNA: TGCGCCAGCAGCCTGGGGGGGTTTGTCGGGGTATCCAATGAGCAGTTCTTC.

The chain couples TRBV7-6 to TRBJ2-7; 8 bases are shared with TRBD1. The CDR3 consists of 15 residues. The trim removed 1 base at V and 4 bases at J, leaving 6 bases unmatched. Germline CDR1 reads SGHVS; CDR2 reads FNYEAQ. The CDR3 DNA follows: TGTGCCAGCAGCTTAGGACAGGGGTCCGGGTACGAGCAGTACTTC. Protein sequence: CASSLGQGSGYEQYF. The full variable domain, with the rest looked up from reference TRBV7-6 and TRBJ2-7, is GAGVSQSPRYKVTKRGQDVALRCDPISGHVSLYWYRQALGQGPEFLTYFNYEAQQDKSGLPNDRFSAERPEGSISTLTIQRTEQRDSAMYRCASSLGQGSGYEQYFGPGTRLTVT.

CDR3 sequence: CASSRHGQETQYF. The CDR3 DNA sequence: TGTGCCAGCAGCCGCCACGGCCAAGAGACCCAGTACTTC. This rearrangement joins TRBV5-5 to TRBJ2-5; D remains unclear. This CDR3 region has 13 residues. Germline lookup yields CDR1 SGHKS and CDR2 YYEKEE (reference sequence). V gave up 4 bases and J gave up 1 base, with 8 bases separating them. The whole variable domain, remainder taken from reference TRBV5-5 and TRBJ2-5, is DAGVTQSPTHLIKTRGQQVTLRCSPISGHKSVSWYQQVLGQGPQFIFQYYEKEERGRGNFPDRFSARQFPNYSSELNVNALLLGDSALYLCASSRHGQETQYFGPGTRLLVL.

A note on this clone: The junction differs from germline at one of its ends, possibly a read error. V and J are TRBV2 and TRBJ2-3; TRBD2 aligns across 10 bases. The V gene's germline CDR1 is SNHLY and CDR2 FYNNEI. The CDR3 has 16 amino acids. The CDR3 DNA reads TGTGCCAGCAGTCAAGCGGGGGGGCCGGGCACAGATACGCAGTATTTT. Protein product: CASSQAGGPGTDTQYF. Supplemented by reference TRBV2 and TRBJ2-3, the full variable domain reads EPEVTQTPSHQVTQMGQEVILRCVPISNHLYFYWYRQILGQKVEFLVSFYNNEISEKSEIFDDQFSVERPDGSNFTLKIRSTKLEDSAMYFCASSQAGGPGTDTQYFGPGTRLTVL.

The genes are TRBV10-3 and TRBJ1-2; 7 bases line up with TRBD1. The trim removed 6 bases at V and 4 bases at J, leaving 8 bases unmatched. Germline V lookup: CDR1 ENHRY, CDR2 SYGVKD. CDR3 length: 14 residues. The CDR3 DNA sequence: TGTGCCATCAGCGAGGGGGCAGACACCTATGGCTACACCTTC. Its translation is CAISEGADTYGYTF.

This clone was recorded only once. The chain recombines TRBV2 with TRBJ1-1; D gene uncertain. This CDR3 has 14 residues. Germline V lookup: CDR1 SNHLY, CDR2 FYNNEI. V lost 5 bases and J lost 1, with 11 bases in between. The CDR3 nucleotides are TGTGCCAGCAGTCCGACCTACAGGAACACTGAAGCTTTCTTT. Protein: CASSPTYRNTEAFF.

This sequence joins TRBV28 and TRBJ2-7, with 11 bases fitting TRBD2. V gave up 3 bases and J gave up 2 bases; unmatched junction bases: 3. Germline CDR1 reads MDHEN; CDR2 reads SYDVKM. The CDR3 spans 15 residues. CDR3 region: CASSLGLAEPYEQYV. CDR3 bases: TGTGCCAGCAGTTTGGGACTAGCGGAGCCCTACGAGCAGTACGTC.

The chain joins TRBV5-1 to TRBJ2-3, with 10 bases matching TRBD2. Germline V gene data show CDR1 as SGHRS and CDR2 as YFSETQ. There are 17 residues in the CDR3. J was trimmed by 1 base and V by 5 bases; bases with no gene match: 10. The CDR3 DNA is TGCGCCAGCAGGGAGGGGTTTCTAGCGGGGGGCACAGATACGCAGTATTTT. This encodes CASREGFLAGGTDTQYF. The full variable domain, with the rest looked up from reference TRBV5-1 and TRBJ2-3, is KAGVTQTPRYLIKTRGQQVTLSCSPISGHRSVSWYQQTPGQGLQFLFEYFSETQRNKGNFPGRFSGRQFSNSRSEMNVSTLELGDSALYLCASREGFLAGGTDTQYFGPGTRLTVL.

The chain links TRBV2 to TRBJ2-5; tentatively, D is TRBD1 (5 bases). The CDR3 length is 12 residues. Looked up from germline, CDR1 is SNHLY and CDR2 is FYNNEI. Trimming shortened V by 6 bases and J by 2 bases, and 7 bases separated the two germline ends. The CDR3 bases are TGTGCCAGCAGGGGGCCTCAAGAGACCCAGTACTTC. Its protein product is CASRGPQETQYF.

The CDR3 bases are TGCGCCAGCAGCTTAACCACAAGCGACACTGAAGCTTTCTTT. This encodes CASSLTTSDTEAFF. This chain connects TRBV5-1 to TRBJ1-1; D uncertain. Germline V gives CDR1 SGHRS, CDR2 YFSETQ. V dropped 2 bases and J dropped 3 bases, with 11 bases sitting between them. The CDR3 length is 14 residues. The variable domain in full, with the rest retrieved from reference TRBV5-1 and TRBJ1-1, is KAGVTQTPRYLIKTRGQQVTLSCSPISGHRSVSWYQQTPGQGLQFLFEYFSETQRNKGNFPGRFSGRQFSNSRSEMNVSTLELGDSALYLCASSLTTSDTEAFFGQGTRLTVV.